This entry is about one TCR beta chain. PCR primers comprised 60 Vbeta and 13 Jbeta primers. The assay was immunoSEQ multiplex PCR, and TCRdb's table has in-frame clones only and misses some. This sample's table reports roughly 150,000 clones. Healthy bone marrow donors made up the cohort. Each donor was nominally healthy when sampled (though unrecorded immune exposures were likely). These data belong to a study of cytomegalovirus exposure and HLA in healthy donors. Germline CDR1 MDHEN, CDR2 SYDVKM. There are 18 residues in the CDR3. V lost 2 bases to trimming and J lost 0 bases, with 17 bases between them.

What was sequenced was PBMCs. The TCR comes from a woman between 45 and 65 years old in good health and CMV-seronegative. The rearrangement joins TRBV28 to TRBJ1-3; no firm D call. The CDR3 DNA reads TGTGCCAGCAGTTTAGCCCCACTCGGCAGGCTCTCTGGAAACACCATATATTTT. Translated, it gives CASSLAPLGRLSGNTIYF.